Sequencing of this T cell receptor (beta chain) was carried out in a study of blood T cell repertoires in COVID-19 (dated by TCRdb to the early 2020s). Notes on the research overall: Samples covering the acute and convalescent phases of COVID-19 were provided by collaborators in the United States, Italy and Spain. The material from the prospective study consisted of cDNA or gDNA derived from T cells, B-cell-depleted T cells, or PBMCs. Subjects who had been exposed to COVID-19, were actively infected with it, or had recovered from it provided the deeply sampled blood TCRbeta repertoires that made up the dataset. The repertoires were released in a freely available public database meant as a resource for research on the immune response to SARS-CoV-2. The samples were drawn from two sources: the first 160 participants of the ongoing ImmuneRACE study, and 950 to 1,500 subjects contributed by 6 global collaborators. A de-identified subject ID, COVID-19 status, age in years and sex were almost always included in the sample metadata. HLA class I and class II types, where available, came from metadata supplied by the sample provider rather than from assay-based typing.

TCRbeta CDR3 regions were amplified from genomic DNA using the immunoSEQ Assay, a bias-controlled multiplex PCR. Per the authors' processing: Within the assay, amplification of reference gene primers was used to estimate how many nucleated cells each sample contained. To quantify the absolute abundance of each unique TCRbeta CDR3 rearrangement, sequence reads were collapsed and filtered. For each sample, productive Simpson clonality was calculated as the square root of Simpson's diversity index across productive rearrangements. TCRdb limited this immuneACCESS table to in-frame rearrangements with V and J called. A share of clones is missing; checked studies link under half to unresolved V genes, and the rest is unexplained. That table supplies the V and J calls and clone size; D and trimming were determined from the DNA. The sample profile shows 75,000 to 95,000 clones; 88% of them were found once. The ten largest account for about 20% of the sample.

Overall study results and their limits: Clinical and demographic metadata were provided uncurated, with the amount varying by source and participant.

Collaborating institutions collected whole blood in K2EDTA tubes following their own protocols. Collaborator samples were shipped for TCRbeta analysis as frozen whole blood, isolated PBMCs, or DNA extracted from either sample type. On this clone: Its antigen is not yet known. Per-base qualities were not stored, and no clone one base away is much larger.

This clonotype originated in a human donor in a cohort sampled during active COVID-19. Specimen: peripheral blood.

The DNA reads TGTGCCAGCACCCTGTTGGGTAGCGGAGAGCTTGGTACGCAGTATTTT. The encoded protein is CASTLLGSGELGTQYF. The V and J segments used are TRBV6-6 and TRBJ2-3; TRBD2 is perhaps the D gene, given 6 matching bases. The V end loses 7 bases and the J end loses 8 bases, and a stretch of 25 bases separates them. From a lookup of the germline V gene (reference sequence), CDR1 and CDR2 are MNHNY and SVGAGI. Spanning cysteine to phenylalanine, the CDR3 consists of 16 amino acids. The only DNA kept is the CDR3, 48 bases in frame from the first base.